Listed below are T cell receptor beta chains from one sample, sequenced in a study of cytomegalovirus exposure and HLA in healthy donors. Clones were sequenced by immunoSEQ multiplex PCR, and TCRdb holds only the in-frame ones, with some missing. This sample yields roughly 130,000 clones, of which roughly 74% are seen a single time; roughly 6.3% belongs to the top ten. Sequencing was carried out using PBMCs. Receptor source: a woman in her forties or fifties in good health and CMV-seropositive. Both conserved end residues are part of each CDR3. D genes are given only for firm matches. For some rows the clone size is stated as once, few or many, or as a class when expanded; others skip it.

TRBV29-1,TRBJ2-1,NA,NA,TGCAGCGCCGACAGCATTACCTACAATGAGCAGTTCTTC,CSADSITYNEQFF
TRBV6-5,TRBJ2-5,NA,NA,TGTGCCAGCAGTTACTCGATTAGCGGAGAGACCCAGTACTTC,CASSYSISGETQYF
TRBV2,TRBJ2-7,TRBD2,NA,TGTGCCAGCAGTGTCGGGGGGACCTACGAGCAGTACTTC,CASSVGGTYEQYF
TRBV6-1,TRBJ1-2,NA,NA,TGTGCCAGCAGTGAAGGCTCCGCTTGGAGGTATGGCTACACCTTC,CASSEGSAWRYGYTF
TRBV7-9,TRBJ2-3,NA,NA,TGTGCCAGCAGTAGCTCCGGAGCAGATACGCAGTATTTT,CASSSSGADTQYF
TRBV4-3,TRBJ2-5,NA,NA,TGCGCCAGCAGCCAAGTGGCCCGGAGGGAGACCCAGTACTTC,CASSQVARRETQYF
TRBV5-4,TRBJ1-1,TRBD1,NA,TGTGCCAGCAGCAGTAGAGGGGGCGCAACTGAAGCTTTCTTT,CASSSRGGATEAFF
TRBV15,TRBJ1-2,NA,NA,TGTGCCACCAGCAGAGCCGGGATTAACTATGGCTACACCTTC,CATSRAGINYGYTF
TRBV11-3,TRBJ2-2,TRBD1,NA,TGTGCCAGCGGGACAGTAAGGGACACCGGGGAGCTGTTTTTT,CASGTVRDTGELFF
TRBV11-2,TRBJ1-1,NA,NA,TGTGCCAGCAGCTTAGATCAACGGGTGATCGGAGCCACTGAAGCTTTCTTT,CASSLDQRVIGATEAFF
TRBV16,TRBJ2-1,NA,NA,TGTGCCAGCGCCCCGGTCGGGGTCAATGAGCAGTTCTTC,CASAPVGVNEQFF
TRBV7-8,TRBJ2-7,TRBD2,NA,TGTGCCAGCAGCCCGGGGGGGGTTGCGGGGGAGCAGTACTTC,CASSPGGVAGEQYF
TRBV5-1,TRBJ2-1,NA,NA,TGCGCCAGCAGCTTGGGGGCGAGCTGGGGGGTTGAGCAGTTCTTC,CASSLGASWGVEQFF
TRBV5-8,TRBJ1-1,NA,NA,TGTGCCAGCAGCTTCAGAAACAGGGTAGGAGCTTTCTTT,CASSFRNRVGAFF
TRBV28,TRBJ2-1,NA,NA,TGTGCCAGCAGTTTTGGATTCAAAGGGGATGAGCAGTTCTTC,CASSFGFKGDEQFF
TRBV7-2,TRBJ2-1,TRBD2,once,TGTGCCAGCAGCTCTAGCGGGGGGAAGTTCTTC,CASSSSGGKFF
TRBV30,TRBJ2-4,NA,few,TGTGCCTGGAGTGTACGAGGTGCCAAAAACATTCAGTACTTC,CAWSVRGAKNIQYF
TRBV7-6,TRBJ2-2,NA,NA,TGTGCCAGCAGCTTAACTAAGGACACCGGGGAGCTGTTTTTT,CASSLTKDTGELFF